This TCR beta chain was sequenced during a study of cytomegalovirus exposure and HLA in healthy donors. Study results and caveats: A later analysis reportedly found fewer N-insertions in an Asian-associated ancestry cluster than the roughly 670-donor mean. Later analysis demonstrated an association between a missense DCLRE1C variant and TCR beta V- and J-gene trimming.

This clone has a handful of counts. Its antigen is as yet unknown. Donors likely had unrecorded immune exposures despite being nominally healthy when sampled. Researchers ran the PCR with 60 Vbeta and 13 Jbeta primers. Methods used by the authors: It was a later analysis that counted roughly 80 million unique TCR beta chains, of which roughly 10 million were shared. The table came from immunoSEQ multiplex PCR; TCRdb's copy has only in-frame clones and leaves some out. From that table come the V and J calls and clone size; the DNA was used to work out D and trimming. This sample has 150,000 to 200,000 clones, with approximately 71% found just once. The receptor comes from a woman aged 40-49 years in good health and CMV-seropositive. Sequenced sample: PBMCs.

CDR3 nucleotides: TGTGCCAGCAGTCGCGGGACTCAGAGCACAGATACGCAGTATTTT. Translated, it gives CASSRGTQSTDTQYF. The V call is TRBV5-4, the J call TRBJ2-3; the D gene is possibly TRBD2 (6 bases). V lost 5 bases, J lost 0 bases, and 13 bases lay in between. Germline CDR1 reads SGHNT; CDR2 reads YYREEE (reference sequence). The CDR3 runs 15 residues. The variable domain in full, completed from reference TRBV5-4 and TRBJ2-3, reads ETGVTQSPTHLIKTRGQQVTLRCSSQSGHNTVSWYQQALGQGPQFIFQYYREEENGRGNFPPRFSGLQFPNYSSELNVNALELDDSALYLCASSRGTQSTDTQYFGPGTRLTVL.